This T cell receptor beta chain was documented in a study of blood T cell repertoires in COVID-19. This clone was recorded a few times. Some clones are missing from TCRdb's copy, which holds only in-frame ones; the method was immunoSEQ multiplex PCR. The sample records about 18,000 clones, 87% being singletons. V was clipped by 1 base and J by 3 bases, with 15 bases between them. The V gene's germline CDR1 is LGHNA and CDR2 YNFKEQ. There are 16 residues in the CDR3. The TCR comes from a human donor in a cohort sampled during active COVID-19. This rearrangement joins TRBV4-2 to TRBJ1-2, with D possibly being TRBD1 (5 bases). Source material: peripheral blood. Here the CDR3 reads CASSQVVSGRDYGYTF. The CDR3 bases are TGTGCCAGCAGCCAAGTCGTTTCAGGGAGGGACTATGGCTACACCTTC.